This T cell receptor (beta chain) emerged from a study of T cells expressing NK-cell markers. Across the whole study: Most of the eight sequenced donors tested HCMV-seropositive; one tested seronegative.

TCRdb reanalyzed the 5' RACE reads, giving one entry per CDR3 protein sequence and no DNA. The sample spans 550,000 or so distinct CDR3 sequences; the ten largest clones claim roughly 3.4%. This CDR3 is built from 14 residues. The origin of this receptor is a man younger than 30 in good health. The sequencing input was blood T cells: a sorted CD56 or NKG2C T cell subset, CD4+ or CD8+ T cells, or bulk PBMC T cells (not recorded which). V is TRBV12-3 or TRBV12-4 and J is TRBJ2-2; as DNA is missing, the TRBD1 call by TCRdb cannot be tested. The CDR3 sequence is CASRAGERPGELFF.